This T cell receptor (beta chain) was documented in a study of identifying expanded T cells in peripheral blood. Germline-derived CDR1 and CDR2 are SGHTA and FQGNSA. The CDR3 covers 14 residues. Deletions cut 4 bases from V and 0 bases from J, with 10 bases between. Assay used: immunoSEQ multiplex PCR; TCRdb lists only in-frame clones, some missing. The profile covers 95,000 to 100,000 clones, with approximately 90% appearing a single time and about 18% taken by the ten largest. No infections or other immune events were documented during collection. The sequencing sample was made of blood. This receptor was identified in a person between 18 and 75 years old in good health. The rearrangement uses TRBV7-2 and TRBJ2-7; D not certain. Here the CDR3 DNA reads TGTGCCAGCAGCTCCCCGGGTCGCTCCTACGAGCAGTACTTC. As protein: CASSSPGRSYEQYF.